These 32 T cell receptor beta chains were sequenced from one sample in a study of blood T cell repertoires in COVID-19. The data were produced by immunoSEQ multiplex PCR, yet TCRdb's version contains in-frame clones alone and is incomplete. The repertoire holds about 120,000 clones, with 85% as singletons. The sample comprised peripheral blood. All receptors come from a man at least 80 years old with acute or convalescent COVID-19.

The V call is TRBV11-3, the J call TRBJ2-3, with D unclear. From germline, CDR1 is SGHNT and CDR2 YENEEA. The CDR3 contains 13 residues. Deletions cut 5 bases from V and 2 bases from J, with 8 bases between. CDR3 DNA sequence: TGTGCCAGCAGCCTGCTACCCACAGATACGCAGTATTTT. Translation gives CASSLLPTDTQYF. The full variable domain, in which reference TRBV11-3 and TRBJ2-3 provide the parts outside the CDR3, is EAGVVQSPRYKIIEKKQPVAFWCNPISGHNTLYWYLQNLGQGPELLIRYENEEAVDDSQLPKDRFSAERLKGVDSTLKIQPAELGDSAVYLCASSLLPTDTQYFGPGTRLTVL.

The chain recombines TRBV10-3 with TRBJ1-3; possible D gene TRBD1, 6 bases. CDR3 size: 17 residues. Germline V CDR1 and CDR2: ENHRY, SYGVKD. The V end was cut by 4 bases, the J end by 0 bases, with 16 bases between. The CDR3 loop reads CAISVTSWDTSGNTIYF. The CDR3 coding sequence is TGTGCCATCAGTGTTACCTCTTGGGACACCTCTGGAAACACCATATATTTT.

The CDR3 nucleotides read TGCGCCAGCAGCCGGAGGTACAATCAGCCCCAGCATTTT. Its translation: CASSRRYNQPQHF. The chain has TRBV4-3 and TRBJ1-5; no definite D call. The CDR3 length is 13 residues. Germline assignment: CDR1 LGHNA and CDR2 YSLEER. Trimming took off 4 bases at V and 3 bases at J, with 7 bases between the two ends.

The chain recombines TRBV3-1 (or the pseudogene TRBV3-2) with TRBJ1-6; 9 bases line up with TRBD1. V lost 0 bases and J lost 10; bases outside the gene matches: 4. The CDR3 totals 15 residues. CDR1 and CDR2 (germline): LGHDT, YNNKEL (reference sequence). The DNA for the CDR3 is TGTGCCAGCAGCCAAGATGGACAGGGGAGCTCACCCCTCCACTTT. Translated, it gives CASSQDGQGSSPLHF.

The chain joins TRBV7-9 to TRBJ2-1; D gene unclear. Germline loops: CDR1 SEHNR, CDR2 FQNEAQ (reference sequence). The V and J ends lost 2 bases and 4 bases respectively, with 9 bases between them. This CDR3 region has 14 residues. The DNA of the CDR3 is TGTGCCAGCAGCTTACTAACAGCTTACAATGAGCAGTTCTTC. Encoded protein: CASSLLTAYNEQFF. Full variable domain (missing parts from reference TRBV7-9 and TRBJ2-1): DTGVSQNPRHKITKRGQNVTFRCDPISEHNRLYWYRQTLGQGPEFLTYFQNEAQLEKSRLLSDRFSAERPKGSFSTLEIQRTEQGDSAMYLCASSLLTAYNEQFFGPGTRLTVL.

The CDR3 loop reads CASSPAPDRRMNTEAFF. The CDR3 bases are TGCGCCAGCAGCCCAGCGCCGGACAGGAGAATGAACACTGAAGCTTTCTTT. The rearrangement links TRBV5-1 to TRBJ1-1, with 7 bases matching TRBD1. The V segment lost 4 bases and the J segment 0 bases; nucleotides outside the gene matches: 12. The CDR3 covers 17 residues. CDR1 and CDR2 (germline): SGHRS, YFSETQ.

This rearrangement joins TRBV11-2 to TRBJ1-4, with TRBD1 matching 8 bases. Trimming took 5 bases from V and 5 from J; bases not matched to a gene: 7. CDR1 SGHAT and CDR2 FQNNGV come from the germline V gene. CDR3 length equals 15 residues. The CDR3 DNA follows: TGTGCCAGCAGCCAGGGGACAGGCGGAAATGAAAAACTGTTTTTT. The encoded protein is CASSQGTGGNEKLFF.

This chain joins TRBV12-3 or TRBV12-4 and TRBJ1-2; D is possibly TRBD1 (5 bases). The CDR3 is 11 residues long. The germline V and J ends were trimmed by 8 bases and 4 bases, with 8 bases remaining between them. For the CDR3, the DNA is TGTGCCAGCCGAGACAGCTATGGCTACACCTTC. The encoded protein is CASRDSYGYTF.

This clone was counted only a few times. V usage is TRBV4-1 and J usage is TRBJ1-2, with 8 bases fitting TRBD1. Germline V CDR1 and CDR2: MGHRA, YSYEKL. With 1 base clipped from V and 0 bases from J, the junction kept 7 bases outside the gene matches. The CDR3 consists of 17 residues. CDR3 DNA: TGCGCCAGCAGCCAAGGTAGTACAGGGGGGGCTAACTATGGCTACACCTTC. It yields the protein CASSQGSTGGANYGYTF.

The rearrangement uses TRBV3-1 (or the pseudogene TRBV3-2) and TRBJ1-1, with D uncertain. The germline gives CDR1 LGHDT, CDR2 YNNKEL (reference sequence). The CDR3 is 13 residues long. Trimming removed 0 bases from V and 11 bases from J, with 13 bases in between. This CDR3 reads CASSQDRTGGAFF. CDR3 bases: TGTGCCAGCAGCCAAGATAGAACCGGAGGGGCTTTCTTT.

The chain uses TRBV5-1 and TRBJ1-1, with D possibly TRBD1 on 5 matching bases. V gave up 0 bases and J gave up 6 bases, with 9 bases separating them. The CDR3 runs to 13 residues. Germline V gene data show CDR1 as SGHRS and CDR2 as YFSETQ. The CDR3 sequence: CASSLGQGSEAFF. CDR3 DNA sequence: TGCGCCAGCAGCTTGGGGCAGGGATCTGAAGCTTTCTTT.

J is TRBJ2-7 and V is TRBV21-1; the table's D call, TRBD1, has no DNA check behind it. TRBV21-1 is a recognized pseudogene. This CDR3 contains 16 residues. The CDR3 here is CASSKEIGTGRYEQYF. In DNA form, the CDR3 reads TGTGCCAGCAGCAAAGAGATTGGGACAGGGCGGTACGAGCAGTACTTC.

The V gene is TRBV10-3, the J gene TRBJ2-5; tentatively, D is TRBD1 (8 bases). CDR3 length: 12 amino acids. CDR1 ENHRY and CDR2 SYGVKD come from the germline V gene. V gave up 2 bases and J gave up 9 bases, with 10 bases separating them. The CDR3 region is CAISETGGAQYF. In nucleotides, the CDR3 is TGTGCCATCAGTGAGACAGGGGGGGCCCAGTACTTC.

This clone was seen once. This sequence joins TRBV29-1 and TRBJ2-1, with 8 bases fitting TRBD2. V lost 6 bases to trimming and J lost 9 bases; unmatched junction nucleotides: 16. The CDR3 has 15 residues. Germline values: CDR1 SQVTM, CDR2 ANQGSEA. CDR3 in DNA: TGCAGCGTGACACGGACTAGCTCACCCCCAACTGAGCAGTTCTTC. It encodes CSVTRTSSPPTEQFF.

This clone was seen ten or more times. The chain combines TRBV13 with TRBJ2-7; the match to TRBD2 covers 14 bases. J gave up 6 bases and V 5 bases, and 6 bases lay outside the gene matches. Germline V lookup: CDR1 PRHDT, CDR2 FYEKMQ (reference sequence). This CDR3 has 15 residues. The CDR3 sequence is CASSPGTSGSVEQYF. The CDR3 DNA follows: TGTGCCAGCAGCCCAGGGACTAGCGGGAGTGTCGAGCAGTACTTC.

V and J are TRBV19 and TRBJ1-2; TRBD1 matches at 7 bases. The V gene end was trimmed by 8 bases and the J gene end by 8 bases; junction bases not matched to a gene: 20. Germline V gene data show CDR1 as LNHDA and CDR2 as SQIVND (reference sequence). The CDR3 covers 16 residues. The CDR3 reads CASRVTGTVTEGGYTF. CDR3 nucleotide sequence: TGTGCCAGTCGCGTTACCGGGACAGTCACAGAAGGCGGCTACACCTTC.

V and J are TRBV6-5 and TRBJ1-2; the D gene is possibly TRBD1 (6 bases). The germline V gene has CDR1 MNHEY and CDR2 SVGAGI. This CDR3 spans 14 amino acids. Trimming removed 9 bases from V and 4 bases from J, with 18 bases in between. The CDR3 bases are TGTGCCAGTTCTAAAGTTTCAGGGGCCTATGGCTACACCTTC. It encodes CASSKVSGAYGYTF.

The chain couples TRBV4-3 to TRBJ2-7; maybe TRBD1 (5 bases). Trimming shortened V by 0 bases and J by 1 base, and 10 bases separated the two germline ends. CDR3 length equals 15 residues. CDR1 is LGHNA and CDR2 is YSLEER in the germline V gene. For the CDR3, the DNA is TGCGCCAGCAGCCAAGAAGGCAGGGCTTCCTACGAGCAGTACTTC. This translates into CASSQEGRASYEQYF.

CDR3 loop: CASSDYRGVNSPLHF. The CDR3, as DNA: TGTGCCAGCAGTGATTACAGGGGGGTTAATTCACCCCTCCACTTT. The rearrangement links TRBV6-1 to TRBJ1-6; 8 nucleotides agree with TRBD1. Trimming removed 3 bases from V and 6 bases from J; junction bases left unmatched: 4. Germline loops: CDR1 MNHNS, CDR2 SASEGT. This CDR3 is built from 15 residues.

The chain is built from TRBV5-1 and TRBJ2-3, with unresolved D. Germline loops: CDR1 SGHRS, CDR2 YFSETQ. V was cut by 4 bases and J by 0 bases, with 12 bases left in between. The CDR3 runs 15 residues. The CDR3 sequence: CASSPRSPSTDTQYF. Written as DNA, the CDR3 is TGCGCCAGCAGCCCCCGTAGCCCGAGCACAGATACGCAGTATTTT.

The V call is TRBV6-5, the J call TRBJ1-1, with 10 bases lining up with TRBD1. The germline V gene encodes CDR1 MNHEY and CDR2 SVGAGI. The CDR3 has 15 residues. With V trimmed by 5 bases and J by 4 bases, 7 bases remained unmatched. CDR3 residues: CASSTLTGGSTEAFF. The CDR3 nucleotides are TGTGCCAGCAGTACACTGACAGGGGGCTCCACTGAAGCTTTCTTT.

J is TRBJ1-1 and V is TRBV5-5; 8 bases agree with TRBD1. This CDR3 comprises 18 residues. J was trimmed by 2 bases and V by 0 bases; bases with no gene match: 12. Germline CDR1 is SGHKS and CDR2 is YYEKEE (reference sequence). The CDR3 sequence is CASSLALPTGAANTEAFF. The CDR3 DNA reads as TGTGCCAGCAGCTTGGCCCTACCGACAGGGGCCGCAAACACTGAAGCTTTCTTT.

The chain uses TRBV5-8 and TRBJ1-1; 8 bases map to TRBD1. V was clipped by 0 bases and J by 11 bases; unmatched bases: 6. The CDR3 loop spans 13 amino acids. From germline, CDR1 is SGHTS and CDR2 YDEGEE. The CDR3 is CASSLGWTGWAFF. CDR3 in DNA: TGTGCCAGCAGCTTGGGGTGGACAGGGTGGGCTTTCTTT.

The chain has TRBV6-5 and TRBJ1-3; D may be TRBD1 (6 bases). This CDR3 comprises 15 residues. Germline V gene data show CDR1 as MNHEY and CDR2 as SVGAGI. Trimming pared 6 bases from V and 0 bases from J, leaving 12 bases between. CDR3: CASRPDRSSGNTIYF. CDR3 nucleotide sequence: TGTGCCAGCAGACCCGACAGGAGCTCTGGAAACACCATATATTTT.

Comments on this clone: The sample holds other DNA sequences that translate to the same CDR3. V is TRBV5-4 and J is TRBJ1-2; perhaps TRBD1 as D (5 bases). Between the trimmed V and J ends, which lost 6 bases and 0 bases, there was a span of 12 bases. The CDR3 sequence is 14 residues long. Germline CDR1 is SGHNT and CDR2 is YYREEE (reference sequence). CDR3: CASNLGPSNYGYTF. The CDR3 coding sequence is TGTGCCAGCAACCTGGGGCCATCTAACTATGGCTACACCTTC.

The gene calls are TRBV11-1 and TRBJ1-1, with a possible D match to TRBD1 (6 bases). V lost 5 bases, J lost 1 base, and 8 bases lay in between. The CDR3 covers 13 residues. Germline loops: CDR1 SGHAT, CDR2 FQDESV (reference sequence). The CDR3 spells CASSPGQNTEAFF. In nucleotides, the CDR3 is TGTGCCAGCAGCCCGGGACAGAACACTGAAGCTTTCTTT. The whole variable domain, filled in from reference TRBV11-1 and TRBJ1-1, reads EAEVAQSPRYKITEKSQAVAFWCDPISGHATLYWYRQILGQGPELLVQFQDESVVDDSQLPKDRFSAERLKGVDSTLKIQPAELGDSAMYLCASSPGQNTEAFFGQGTRLTVV.

V is TRBV5-1 and J is TRBJ2-3; 9 bases are a match to TRBD2. V shed 4 bases and J 6 bases; nucleotides not matched to a gene: 9. Per germline, CDR1 SGHRS and CDR2 YFSETQ. The CDR3 length is 15 residues. CDR3 DNA sequence: TGCGCCAGCAGCATTTTAGCGGGAGAGGGTGATACGCAGTATTTT. Residues: CASSILAGEGDTQYF.

The chain couples TRBV27 to TRBJ2-7; D uncertain. CDR1 MNHEY and CDR2 SMNVEV come from the germline V gene (reference sequence). V was pared by 4 bases and J by 6 bases, with 22 bases between. This CDR3 has 16 amino acids. CDR3 residues: CASSSQTVGRSGEQYF. For the CDR3, the DNA is TGTGCCAGCAGTTCCCAGACTGTAGGCCGGTCGGGCGAGCAGTACTTC.

This rearrangement joins TRBV19 to TRBJ2-3; 10 bases align to TRBD1. Germline-derived CDR1 and CDR2 are LNHDA and SQIVND (reference sequence). The junction had 7 bases not matched to a gene; V was cut back by 10 bases and J by 3 bases. The CDR3 is 14 residues long. CDR3 loop: CATQDRGRTDTQYF. In DNA form, the CDR3 reads TGTGCCACCCAGGACAGGGGGAGGACAGATACGCAGTATTTT.

Notes on this clone: Because it lacks the conserved phenylalanine or tryptophan at the end, this CDR3 is likely a read error. No DNA is shown, since the ends of the CDR3 on it are uncertain; the CDR3 is the one TCRdb lists. V usage is TRBV6-5 and J usage is TRBJ2-7; the DNA was not used to check the table's D call, TRBD1. Germline assignment: CDR1 MNHEY and CDR2 SVGAGI. The length of the CDR3 is 12 amino acids, counting both ends. CDR3 sequence reads: CASSLWTGDAQI.

The rearrangement links TRBV20-1 to TRBJ1-2; D is undetermined. CDR3 length: 13 residues. Germline values: CDR1 DFQATT, CDR2 SNEGSKA (reference sequence). V lost 3 bases, J lost 3 bases, and 11 bases lay in between. Here the CDR3 reads CSASGGPYYGYTF. The CDR3 nucleotides read TGCAGTGCTAGTGGAGGTCCGTACTATGGCTACACCTTC.

This clone occurred once. V and J are TRBV7-3 and TRBJ2-1; 13 bases agree with TRBD2. Germline CDR1 reads SGHTA; CDR2 reads FQGTGA. The ends lost 1 base at V and 7 bases at J; junction bases unmatched: 4. The length of the CDR3 is 16 residues. The CDR3 region has the DNA TGTGCCAGCAGCTTAAGGACTAGCGGGAGATTTAATGAGCAGTTCTTC. This encodes CASSLRTSGRFNEQFF.